The 14 T cell receptor beta chains below were found in one sample sequenced in a study of T-cell reconstitution after alpha-beta-depleted transplantation in children. During its preparation, the TCRbeta library received unique molecular identifiers. TCRdb re-derived calls from the PCR reads in MiXCR, one entry per CDR3 protein. The sample records hundreds of thousands of distinct CDR3 sequences, 16% being singletons. Material: PBMCs from the stem cell graft donor, obtained from the stem cell graft. Receptors originate from a human donor who donated a stem cell graft to a child with acute myeloid leukemia.

The chain has TRBV12-3 or TRBV12-4 and TRBJ2-5, with D perhaps given as TRBD1 or TRBD2 (5 bases each). Trimming shortened V by 5 bases and J by 4 bases, and 17 bases separated the two germline ends. The CDR3 contains 15 residues. CDR3 coding DNA: TGTGCCAGCAGTGGGGGAGTAGCGCCTCGAGAGACCCAGTACTTC. The encoded protein is CASSGGVAPRETQYF.

This chain uses TRBV4-3 with TRBJ1-3, with 7 nucleotides matching TRBD1. V trimming: 5 bases; J trimming: 3 bases; junction bases outside the gene matches: 4. This CDR3 spans 14 amino acids. The V gene's germline CDR1 is LGHNA and CDR2 YSLEER. The DNA of the CDR3 is TGCGCCAGCAGCGCAGGGGGAGGTGGAAACACCATATATTTT. Translating it yields CASSAGGGGNTIYF.

There are many counts of this clonotype. The chain employs TRBV29-1 and TRBJ2-2; no definite D call. CDR3 length equals 13 residues. The V gene's germline CDR1 is SQVTM and CDR2 ANQGSEA. The V end lost 4 bases, the J end lost 0 bases, and 6 bases lay between the germline ends. The CDR3 spells CSVAEANTGELFF. In nucleotides, the CDR3 is TGCAGCGTTGCGGAAGCGAACACCGGGGAGCTGTTTTTT.

The sample holds a few counts of this clonotype. V usage is TRBV6-5 and J usage is TRBJ2-4; 7 bases are shared with TRBD1. The germline V gene has CDR1 MNHEY and CDR2 SVGAGI. V was clipped by 4 bases and J by 1 base; unmatched bases: 1. The CDR3 spans 14 residues. This CDR3 reads CASSSQGAKNIQYF. DNA for the CDR3: TGTGCCAGCAGTTCACAGGGGGCCAAAAACATTCAGTACTTC.

This sequence joins TRBV30 and TRBJ1-5; D unresolved. Trimming stripped 2 bases from V and 0 bases from J, with 11 bases between. The CDR3 is 15 residues long. CDR1 is GTSNPN and CDR2 is SVGIG in the germline V gene (reference sequence). CDR3 sequence reads: CAWSTMGFSNQPQHF. The CDR3 DNA reads as TGTGCCTGGAGTACGATGGGGTTTAGCAATCAGCCCCAGCATTTT.

CDR3 sequence: CSARDRGGKAFF. In nucleotides, the CDR3 is TGCAGTGCTAGAGACAGGGGAGGGAAAGCTTTCTTT. This chain joins TRBV20-1 and TRBJ1-1; D perhaps matches TRBD1 (6 bases). CDR3 length equals 12 residues. V lost 0 bases, J lost 9 bases, and 11 bases lay in between. CDR1 is DFQATT, CDR2 SNEGSKA, per germline (reference sequence).

There are many counts of this clonotype. This chain connects TRBV20-1 to TRBJ2-1; D gene ambiguous. CDR1 is DFQATT, CDR2 SNEGSKA, per germline (reference sequence). Trimming shortened V by 0 bases and J by 2 bases, and 8 bases separated the two germline ends. The CDR3 has 14 amino acids. The chain's CDR3 is CSAREGVPYNEQFF. The CDR3 DNA reads TGCAGTGCTAGAGAAGGAGTTCCCTACAATGAGCAGTTCTTC.

Comments on this clonotype: This may arise from a read error, as a much more abundant clone is one base away. This sequence joins TRBV6-1 and TRBJ2-7; perhaps TRBD2 as D (5 bases). CDR1 MNHNS and CDR2 SASEGT come from the germline V gene. V gave up 0 bases and J gave up 8 bases, with 8 bases separating them. The CDR3 has 12 residues. The DNA for the CDR3 is TGTGCCAGCAGTGAAGCTGGAGGCAAGCAGTACTTC. Its translation: CASSEAGGKQYF.

The rearrangement uses TRBV5-1 and TRBJ1-1; maybe TRBD1 (6 bases). Germline CDR1 is SGHRS and CDR2 is YFSETQ. This CDR3 comprises 14 residues. V lost 0 bases and J 3 bases, leaving 9 bases between the germline ends. The CDR3: CASSLEGGYTEAFF. The CDR3 DNA sequence: TGCGCCAGCAGCTTGGAGGGGGGATACACTGAAGCTTTCTTT.

This clonotype has only a few counts. The genes are TRBV6-1 and TRBJ2-7; possibly TRBD1 or TRBD2 for D (5 bases each). The V gene's germline CDR1 is MNHNS and CDR2 SASEGT. The CDR3 extends over 15 amino acids. Trimming took off 0 bases at V and 0 bases at J, with 9 bases between the two ends. The CDR3 spells CASSEALGDSYEQYF. DNA for the CDR3: TGTGCCAGCAGTGAAGCGCTGGGGGACTCCTACGAGCAGTACTTC.

In this sample, this clonotype turned up many times. The chain combines TRBV12-3 or TRBV12-4 with TRBJ2-7; no definite D call. The CDR3 is 13 residues long. V dropped 6 bases and J dropped 7 bases, with 16 bases sitting between them. DNA of the CDR3: TGTGCCAGCAGCCCTTTTATGTCGAGGGAGCAGTACTTC. Encoded protein: CASSPFMSREQYF.

V and J are TRBV20-1 and TRBJ1-2; D is unclear. The CDR3 consists of 12 residues. From germline, CDR1 is DFQATT and CDR2 SNEGSKA (reference sequence). V was shortened by 6 bases and J by 3 bases, with 11 bases between the two germline ends. CDR3 sequence reads: CSADSRDYGYTF. DNA for the CDR3: TGCAGTGCCGACTCGAGGGACTATGGCTACACCTTC.

This clonotype was seen a handful of times. This rearrangement joins TRBV6-5 to TRBJ2-7, with a weak D call TRBD1 (5 bases). Trimming stripped 7 bases from V and 5 bases from J, with 12 bases between. CDR1 is MNHEY, CDR2 SVGAGI, per germline. This CDR3 is built from 12 residues. CDR3 sequence: CASTGYRNEQYF. CDR3 sequence (DNA): TGTGCCAGCACCGGCTACAGGAACGAGCAGTACTTC.

This clonotype was counted a few times. The rearrangement joins TRBV7-2 to TRBJ2-7; D might be TRBD1 or TRBD2, each matching 5 bases. Germline V gene data show CDR1 as SGHTA and CDR2 as FQGNSA. The V end was cut by 4 bases, the J end by 6 bases, with 16 bases between. The CDR3 spans 14 residues. DNA of the CDR3: TGTGCCAGCAGCTCAACTTCCGGGACCTCCGAGCAGTACTTC. Translation gives CASSSTSGTSEQYF.